Below are 8 T cell receptor beta chains sequenced from a single sample in a study of shared clonotypes between healthy human individuals. Generated by immunoSEQ multiplex PCR, the TCRdb table keeps only in-frame clones and is missing some. Here the sample spans 2,500,000 or so clones, 85% to 95% being singletons. The sequenced material came from naive CD4+ T cells sorted from blood. Subset specified: CD45RA+ positively selected. The receptors shown here come from a man in his late teens or twenties in good health.

The rearrangement uses TRBV7-9 and TRBJ2-5; TRBD2 agrees at 7 bases. With the DNA end fitting TRBJ2-7 better, the J assignment may be wrong. This CDR3 has 15 residues. Per the germline V gene, CDR1 is SEHNR and CDR2 is FQNEAQ (reference sequence). The CDR3 here is CASSFWRESSYEQYF. DNA for the CDR3: TGTGCCAGCAGCTTTTGGCGGGAGTCCTCCTACGAGCAGTACTTC.

As concerns this clone: This specimen includes other DNA sequences encoding the same CDR3. The V call is TRBV5-1, the J call TRBJ2-1, with D possibly matching TRBD2 (5 bases). The ends were cut back, 0 bases at V and 3 bases at J, with 7 bases in the middle. The germline V gene has CDR1 SGHRS and CDR2 YFSETQ. The CDR3 covers 14 residues. The CDR3 DNA is TGCGCCAGCAGCTTGGATGGAGGCTACAATGAGCAGTTCTTC. It yields the protein CASSLDGGYNEQFF.

The chain links TRBV4-2 to TRBJ2-5; 7 bases are shared with TRBD1. The J call may be wrong; the DNA end is better matched by TRBJ2-7. The CDR3 runs to 14 residues. Germline V gene lookup returns CDR1 LGHNA and CDR2 YNFKEQ. The chain's CDR3 is CASSRDRSSYEQYF. CDR3 DNA sequence: TGTGCCAGCAGCCGGGACAGAAGCTCCTACGAGCAGTACTTC.

This clone was detected only once. Other nucleotide sequences from this sample produce the same CDR3. The chain combines TRBV5-4 with TRBJ2-3; TRBD2 matches at 10 bases. Germline V CDR1 and CDR2: SGHNT, YYREEE (reference sequence). This CDR3 is built from 19 residues. J lost 0 bases, V lost 0 bases, and 10 bases had no gene match. The CDR3 loop is CASSLALRTSGASTDTQYF. CDR3 nucleotide sequence: TGTGCCAGCAGCTTGGCCCTACGGACTAGCGGTGCTAGCACAGATACGCAGTATTTT.

V usage is TRBV5-6 and J usage is TRBJ2-1, with 15 bases that match TRBD2. V shed 0 bases, J shed 4 bases, and the junction held 5 bases outside the gene matches. This CDR3 spans 18 amino acids. In germline, CDR1 is SGHDT, CDR2 YYEEEE. CDR3 in DNA: TGTGCCAGCAGCTTGGCCGGGACTAGCGGGGGGTTTTACAATGAGCAGTTCTTC. It translates to CASSLAGTSGGFYNEQFF.

The genes are TRBV7-8 and TRBJ1-5, with D possibly matching TRBD1 (5 bases). The CDR3 is made up of 13 amino acids. Trimming stripped 1 base from V and 5 bases from J, with 6 bases between. CDR1 SGHVS and CDR2 FQNEAQ come from the germline V gene. The CDR3 spells CASSLGQYQPQHF. The CDR3 DNA is TGTGCCAGCAGCTTAGGACAGTATCAGCCCCAGCATTTT.

The chain employs TRBV20-1 and TRBJ2-5; 7 bases match TRBD2. CDR3 length equals 11 residues. The germline V gene has CDR1 DFQATT and CDR2 SNEGSKA (reference sequence). With V trimmed by 6 bases and J by 5 bases, 3 bases remained unmatched. CDR3 sequence: CSAAGAETQYF. CDR3 sequence (DNA): TGCAGTGCGGCGGGAGCGGAGACCCAGTACTTC.

CDR3 sequence: CASSLGSTSYEQYF. CDR3 nucleotide sequence: TGTGCCAGCAGCTTAGGGAGCACCTCCTACGAGCAGTACTTC. This rearrangement joins TRBV7-2 to TRBJ2-7; D is undetermined. The germline V gene encodes CDR1 SGHTA and CDR2 FQGNSA. The ends were cut back, 1 base at V and 0 bases at J, with 7 bases in the middle. There are 14 residues in the CDR3.